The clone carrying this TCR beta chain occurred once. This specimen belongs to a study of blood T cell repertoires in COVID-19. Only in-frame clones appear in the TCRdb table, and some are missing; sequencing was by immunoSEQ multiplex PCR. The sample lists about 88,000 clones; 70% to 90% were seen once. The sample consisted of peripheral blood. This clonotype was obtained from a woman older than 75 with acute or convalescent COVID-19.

CDR3 coding DNA: TGTGCCAGCAGTTACTCGATTCCGGGACACCCGGAGAATCAGCCCCAGCATTTT. Protein product: CASSYSIPGHPENQPQHF. The chain links TRBV6-2 or TRBV6-3 to TRBJ1-5; D is perhaps TRBD1 (6 bases). CDR3 length: 18 residues. Per germline, CDR1 MNHEY and CDR2 SVGEGT. Deletions cut 0 bases from V and 4 bases from J, with 19 bases between.